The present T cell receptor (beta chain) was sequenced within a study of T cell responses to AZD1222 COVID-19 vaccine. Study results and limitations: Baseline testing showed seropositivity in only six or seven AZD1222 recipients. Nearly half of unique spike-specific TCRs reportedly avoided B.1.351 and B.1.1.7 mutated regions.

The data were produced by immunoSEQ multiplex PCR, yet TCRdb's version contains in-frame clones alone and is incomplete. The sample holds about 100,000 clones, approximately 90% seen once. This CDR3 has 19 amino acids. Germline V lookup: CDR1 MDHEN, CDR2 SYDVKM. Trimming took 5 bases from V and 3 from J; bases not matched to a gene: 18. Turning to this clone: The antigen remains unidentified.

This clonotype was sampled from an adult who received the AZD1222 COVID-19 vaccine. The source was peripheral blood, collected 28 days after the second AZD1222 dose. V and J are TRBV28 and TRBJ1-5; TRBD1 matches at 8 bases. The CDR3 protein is CASSPTYEGQVVDNQPQHF. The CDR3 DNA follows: TGTGCCAGCAGTCCAACTTACGAGGGACAGGTTGTTGACAATCAGCCCCAGCATTTT.